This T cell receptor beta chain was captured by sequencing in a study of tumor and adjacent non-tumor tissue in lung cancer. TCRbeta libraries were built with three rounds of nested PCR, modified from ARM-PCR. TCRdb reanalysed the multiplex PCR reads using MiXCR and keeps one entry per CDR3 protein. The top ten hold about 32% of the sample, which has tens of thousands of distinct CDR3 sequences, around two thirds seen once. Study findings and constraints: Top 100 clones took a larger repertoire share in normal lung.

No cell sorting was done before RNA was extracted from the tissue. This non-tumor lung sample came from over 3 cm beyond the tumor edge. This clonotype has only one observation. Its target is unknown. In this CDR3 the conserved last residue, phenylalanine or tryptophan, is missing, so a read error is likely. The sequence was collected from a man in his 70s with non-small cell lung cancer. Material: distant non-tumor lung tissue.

Written as DNA, the CDR3 is TGTGCCACCTTGTGGGCGGGAGGAACCGGGGAGCTGTTTCTT. This sequence encodes CATLWAGGTGELFL. The chain employs TRBV24-1 and TRBJ2-2; 8 bases fit TRBD2. V gave up 9 bases and J gave up 5 bases; unmatched junction bases: 7. The CDR3 runs to 14 residues. The germline gives CDR1 KGHDR, CDR2 SFDVKD.